The rows below give T cell receptor beta chains drawn from one sample of a study of OX40 agonist ivuxolimab in advanced cancers. Measured with immunoSEQ multiplex PCR; TCRdb has only the in-frame clones, and not every one. The sample has 70,000 to 100,000 clones; about nine tenths are singletons. The source material was CD4+ or CD8+ T cells sorted from blood, sampled in a trial of the OX40 agonist ivuxolimab. These receptors originate from an adult with an advanced solid tumor such as melanoma, head and neck, liver or kidney cancer. The conserved cysteine and the conserved F or W are not part of the CDR3 here.

>TRBJ1-2|13|TRBV6-6
ASSLNTGSNYGYT
>TRBJ2-5|9|TRBV28
ASSLGETQY
>TRBJ2-3|13|TRBV11-2
ASSPGGAGTDTQY
>TRBJ1-3|12|TRBV7-9
ASSQGQMGNTIY
>TRBJ2-7|12|TRBV28
ASSPGTSLRVQY
>TRBJ1-2|11|TRBV6-5
ASSFDRGYGYT
>TRBJ1-2|12|TRBV5-1
ASSLEGQNYGYT
>TRBJ2-7|13|TRBV14
ASSQERARSYEQY
>TRBJ2-3|14|TRBV5-6
ASSFPGIRDADTQY
>TRBJ1-3|14|TRBV7-9
ASSLFSGNRGNTIY
>TRBJ2-1|12|TRBV7-3
ASSLMAGAPEQF
>TRBJ1-1|12|TRBV7-2
ASSRTGTNTEAF
>TRBJ2-5|14|TRBV5-5
ASSLGPTSGQETQY
>TRBJ2-2|13|TRBV10-2
ASSDRDRVSGELF
>TRBJ2-3|14|TRBV5-4
ASSLGAGIRTDTQY
>TRBJ1-2|13|TRBV2
ASSSMTGLADGYT
>TRBJ2-7|12|TRBV5-1
ASSTGTFTGEQY
>TRBJ1-2|14|TRBV18
ASSRGQTDFSGGYT
>TRBJ1-4|13|TRBV28
ASSATVGGGEKLF
>TRBJ1-2|11|TRBV6-1
AGRWGQGWGYT
>TRBJ2-1|15|TRBV5-1
ASSFLGQGLRHNEQF
>TRBJ2-5|11|TRBV18
ASSPPSAETQY
>TRBJ2-5|10|TRBV6-7
ASIGEGETQY
>TRBJ2-7|14|TRBV5-6
ASSPGLAGGTYEQY
>TRBJ2-7|11|TRBV18
ASSLGRSYEQY
>TRBJ1-1|13|TRBV6-1
ASNRKPGQNTEAF
>TRBJ1-2|11|TRBV7-6
ASSSTGVDGYT
>TRBJ2-1|14|TRBV11-2
ASSLGTSGTYNEQF
>TRBJ1-1|9|TRBV6-1
ASRAGTEAF
>TRBJ2-2|12|TRBV6-5
ASRTGTSTGELF
>TRBJ1-4|13|TRBV25-1
ASSDDGMGREKLF
>TRBJ2-7|11|TRBV18
ASSPIGGGEQY
>TRBJ2-5|12|TRBV11-3
ASSLNRLQETQY
>TRBJ1-2|9|TRBV2
ASRPNYGYT
>TRBJ2-3|13|TRBV5-1
ASGPGLAVPDTQY
>TRBJ2-6|12|TRBV19
ASSPESGANVLT
>TRBJ1-1|13|TRBV18
ASSLLGLVDTEAF
>TRBJ2-7|12|TRBV5-8
ASSLNRGALEQY
>TRBJ2-7|13|TRBV11-3
ASSPRVAGAHEQY
>TRBJ2-1|10|TRBV5-1
ASTQSYNEQF
>TRBJ2-1|13|TRBV10-1
ASSEGSGGRSEQF
>TRBJ2-1|13|TRBV18
ASSAPGQGNNEQF
>TRBJ2-7|13|TRBV7-2
ASSLGAGGGYEQY
>TRBJ2-5|14|TRBV7-2
ASSARPGGPQETQY
>TRBJ2-7|15|TRBV2
ASRNPGLADLSYEQY